The 6 T cell receptor beta chains below were found in one sample sequenced in a study of blood T cell repertoires in COVID-19. Libraries were prepared by immunoSEQ multiplex PCR; TCRdb keeps only in-frame clonotypes and omits some of them. The sample holds approximately 250,000 clones, around nine tenths seen once. Input material: peripheral blood. The receptors come from a woman aged 55-70 years with COVID-19, enrolled during active disease.

The gene calls are TRBV6-6 and TRBJ1-4; D perhaps matches TRBD1 (5 bases). The CDR3 has 16 amino acids. Germline V gene sequence: CDR1 MNHNY, CDR2 SVGAGI (reference sequence). V lost 2 bases and J 4 bases, leaving 14 bases between the germline ends. In nucleotides, the CDR3 is TGTGCCAGCAGTTACCGACAGTCTTATTATAATGAAAAACTGTTTTTT. It translates to CASSYRQSYYNEKLFF.

This clone was detected a few times. The chain couples TRBV12-3 or TRBV12-4 to TRBJ2-3; D is ambiguous. The V and J ends lost 3 bases and 7 bases respectively, with 5 bases between them. This CDR3 contains 11 residues. CDR3 region: CASSFVNTQYF. CDR3 DNA sequence: TGTGCCAGCAGTTTTGTAAATACGCAGTATTTT.

This clone has only one observation. The V gene is TRBV28, the J gene TRBJ1-2; D is perhaps TRBD1 (6 bases). CDR1 is MDHEN, CDR2 SYDVKM, per germline. The V end lost 8 bases, the J end lost 5 bases, and 12 bases lay between the germline ends. The CDR3 consists of 12 residues. The CDR3 nucleotides are TGTGCCAGCGGGTACAGGGAGTATGGCTACACCTTC. It translates to CASGYREYGYTF.

Only a few counts were recorded for this clone. V is TRBV15 and J is TRBJ2-1, with TRBD2 matching 8 bases. In germline, CDR1 is LNHNV, CDR2 YYDKDF (reference sequence). The V gene end was trimmed by 0 bases and the J gene end by 1 base; junction bases not matched to a gene: 8. The CDR3 runs to 18 residues. Here the CDR3 reads CATSREVRSGGSYNEQFF. The DNA for the CDR3 is TGTGCCACCAGCAGAGAAGTTCGGAGCGGGGGTTCCTACAATGAGCAGTTCTTC.

V gene TRBV18 combines with J gene TRBJ1-2; 9 bases match TRBD1. CDR1 is KGHSH and CDR2 is LQKENI in the germline V gene. The CDR3 runs to 16 residues. With V trimmed by 3 bases and J by 1 base, 6 bases remained unmatched. The CDR3 protein is CASSPTGTGNNYGYTF. DNA for the CDR3: TGTGCCAGCTCACCCACCGGGACAGGGAATAACTATGGCTACACCTTC.

The V call is TRBV6-5, the J call TRBJ2-7, with 10 positions matching TRBD1. The CDR3 has 14 residues. Looked up from germline, CDR1 is MNHEY and CDR2 is SVGAGI. The J segment lost 5 bases and the V segment lost 5 bases, leaving 6 bases of the junction unmatched. The CDR3 coding sequence is TGTGCCAGCAGTAGGGACAGGGGTGTGCACGAGCAGTACTTC. Translated, it gives CASSRDRGVHEQYF.